One T cell receptor beta chain is described in this entry. The antigen remains unidentified. The entry originates in a study of post-analysis software for immune sequencing data. Study details: Some patients lacked subtype; others had relapsing-remitting, secondary progressive or progressive-relapsing disease.

Prepared libraries of TCR beta cDNA carried unique molecular identifiers. Out of 1 to 10 million T cells, a few hundred thousand cDNA molecules were generated. TCRdb re-called the PCR reads through MiXCR, storing one row per CDR3 protein. The sample has 750,000 to 900,000 distinct CDR3 sequences, around 46% seen once; the top ten hold 4.9%. Study-wide findings and caveats: TRBV segments more frequent in patients than in controls numbered several and included TRBV5-6, TRBV5-1 and TRBV20-1. Normalized Chao1 diversity in multiple sclerosis patients fell significantly below that of controls.

CDR3 length: 12 residues. Trimming shortened V by 6 bases and J by 6 bases, and 10 bases separated the two germline ends. Germline lookup yields CDR1 MNHEY and CDR2 SMNVEV (reference sequence). The source is a girl aged 5 to 17 with multiple sclerosis. The rearrangement uses TRBV27 and TRBJ2-3, with D possibly being TRBD1 (5 bases). Sequencing was performed on blood. The CDR3 region has the DNA TGTGCCAGCAGCATTAGGGGCGATACGCAGTATTTT. Protein sequence: CASSIRGDTQYF.